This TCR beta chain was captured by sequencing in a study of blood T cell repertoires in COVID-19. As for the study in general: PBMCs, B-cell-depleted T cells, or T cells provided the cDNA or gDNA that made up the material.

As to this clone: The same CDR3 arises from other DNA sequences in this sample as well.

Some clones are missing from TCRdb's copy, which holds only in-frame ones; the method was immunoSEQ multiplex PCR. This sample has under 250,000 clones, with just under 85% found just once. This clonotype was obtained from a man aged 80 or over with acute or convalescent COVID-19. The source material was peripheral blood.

The CDR3 loop is CASSYSEGRGNTEAFF. The CDR3 nucleotides read TGTGCCAGCAGTTACTCGGAGGGTCGGGGGAACACTGAAGCTTTCTTT. The chain employs TRBV6-5 and TRBJ1-1; D remains ambiguous. CDR3 length: 16 amino acids. V lost 0 bases and J 1 base, leaving 12 bases between the germline ends. CDR1 is MNHEY and CDR2 is SVGAGI in the germline V gene.